The 6 T cell receptor beta chains below come from one sample, sequenced in a study of early T cells in non-severe SARS-CoV-2 infection. In TCRdb, the 5' RACE reads were re-called with MiXCR into one record per CDR3 protein. The data contain some 58,000 distinct CDR3 sequences, less than 15% of them singletons. The sample consisted of whole blood. Receptors were obtained from an adult who was a healthcare worker with PCR-confirmed SARS-CoV-2 infection or an uninfected control (not recorded which).

The chain couples TRBV6-5 to TRBJ2-3, with 8 bases identical to TRBD1. The V gene's germline CDR1 is MNHEY and CDR2 SVGAGI. V lost 4 bases to trimming and J lost 3 bases; unmatched junction nucleotides: 6. The CDR3 runs 15 residues. This chain's CDR3 is CASSSPRTGTDTQYF. CDR3 bases: TGTGCCAGCAGTTCTCCGAGGACAGGGACAGATACGCAGTATTTT.

A remark on this clonotype: A much larger clone sits a single nucleotide away, making a read error possible. The rearrangement joins TRBV20-1 to TRBJ2-2; no reliable D call. V lost 1 base, J lost 2 bases, and 20 bases lay in between. Germline CDR1 reads DFQATT; CDR2 reads SNEGSKA (reference sequence). The CDR3 contains 18 residues. DNA for the CDR3: TGCAGTGCTAGAGGCCCAGGATGGCACGAGATAAACACCGGGGAGCTGTTTTTT. Protein: CSARGPGWHEINTGELFF.

A few counts support this clonotype. V gene TRBV7-2 combines with J gene TRBJ2-3; a possible D gene is TRBD1 (6 bases). CDR3 length: 15 amino acids. Germline-derived CDR1 and CDR2 are SGHTA and FQGNSA. Trimming took 3 bases from V and 0 from J, leaving 10 bases between them. As DNA, the CDR3 is TGTGCCAGCAGCTTCCAGGGGTTTAGCACAGATACGCAGTATTTT. This codes for CASSFQGFSTDTQYF.

The chain has TRBV27 and TRBJ2-7; TRBD1 matches at 8 bases. Germline V gene lookup returns CDR1 MNHEY and CDR2 SMNVEV (reference sequence). The CDR3 runs 15 residues. After removal of 6 bases from V and 0 bases from J, the junction contained 7 bases not matched to a gene. This CDR3 is CASSSTGQASYEQYF. CDR3 bases: TGTGCCAGCAGCTCTACGGGACAGGCCTCCTACGAGCAGTACTTC.

The chain combines TRBV12-3 or TRBV12-4 with TRBJ2-3; 8 bases match TRBD2. V lost 3 bases and J lost 4; bases outside the gene matches: 6. The CDR3 is made up of 15 amino acids. The CDR3 region has the DNA TGTGCCAGCAGTTTCGGTCCGGGAGGGGCAGATACGCAGTATTTT. It is translated as CASSFGPGGADTQYF.

The rearrangement uses TRBV4-3 and TRBJ2-1; 12 bases are shared with TRBD2. The CDR3 length is 16 residues. Germline V gene sequence: CDR1 LGHNA, CDR2 YSLEER. After removal of 4 bases from V and 9 bases from J, the junction contained 10 bases not matched to a gene. The CDR3 sequence is CASSPRPSGGAVEQFF. CDR3 sequence (DNA): TGCGCCAGCAGCCCTCGCCCTAGCGGGGGGGCCGTTGAGCAGTTCTTC.